The 23 T cell receptor beta chains in this list originate from one sample, sequenced in a study of cytomegalovirus exposure and HLA in healthy donors. Amplification used 60 Vbeta primers and 13 Jbeta primers. This table comes from immunoSEQ multiplex PCR, and its TCRdb copy is limited to in-frame clones, with some not included. Of roughly 100,000 clones listed, approximately 12% were seen once; the top ten hold 15% to 20%. The sequencing input was PBMCs. These receptors came from a man aged 35-49 years in good health and CMV-seropositive.

For the CDR3, the DNA is TGCGCCAGCAGCGAAACTTCGAACACCGGGGAGCTGTTTTTT. Translation gives CASSETSNTGELFF. The chain recombines TRBV5-1 with TRBJ2-2, with D unclear. The CDR3 is 14 amino acids. Germline V lookup: CDR1 SGHRS, CDR2 YFSETQ. V dropped 4 bases and J dropped 0 bases, with 7 bases sitting between them.

This clone was observed a few times. The CDR3 nucleotides read TGCAGCGCGACGGCAGGGGCTATGAACACTGAAGCTTTCTTT. Its protein product is CSATAGAMNTEAFF. The rearrangement joins TRBV29-1 to TRBJ1-1; a possible D gene is TRBD1 (6 bases). The V and J ends lost 7 bases and 0 bases respectively, with 15 bases between them. Germline V gene data show CDR1 as SQVTM and CDR2 as ANQGSEA. The CDR3 is 14 residues long. The full variable domain, with the rest looked up from reference TRBV29-1 and TRBJ1-1, is SAVISQKPSRDICQRGTSLTIQCQVDSQVTMMFWYRQQPGQSLTLIATANQGSEATYESGFVIDKFPISRPNLTFSTLTVSNMSPEDSSIYLCSATAGAMNTEAFFGQGTRLTVV.

In its sample, this clone was seen a few times. V and J are TRBV6-1 and TRBJ1-1; D call uncertain. The CDR3 is 13 residues long. V was pared by 6 bases and J by 3 bases, with 11 bases between. Looked up from germline, CDR1 is MNHNS and CDR2 is SASEGT. CDR3 coding DNA: TGTGCCAGCAGCGTACGGGAGGACACTGAAGCTTTCTTT. Translated: CASSVREDTEAFF.

The chain has TRBV7-9 and TRBJ2-1, with TRBD2 identical over 8 bases. Germline assignment: CDR1 SEHNR and CDR2 FQNEAQ (reference sequence). The CDR3 runs to 16 residues. The trim removed 5 bases at V and 5 bases at J, leaving 11 bases unmatched. DNA for the CDR3: TGTGCCAGCAGCCCGCCCGGGACTAGAGGGCACAATGAGCAGTTCTTC. Its protein is CASSPPGTRGHNEQFF.

The CDR3 region has the DNA TGCGCCAGCAGCCAGGGACTAGCGCGTAGGTCTGAGCAGTTCTTC. The encoded protein is CASSQGLARRSEQFF. The chain combines TRBV5-1 with TRBJ2-1; 10 bases map to TRBD2. Looked up from germline, CDR1 is SGHRS and CDR2 is YFSETQ. Trimming took 4 bases from V and 9 from J; bases not matched to a gene: 10. The CDR3 extends over 15 amino acids.

This clone was seen only a few times. V usage is TRBV2 and J usage is TRBJ2-7, with TRBD2 matching 13 bases. The V and J ends lost 6 bases and 4 bases, in that order; junction bases with no gene match: 3. This CDR3 has 14 amino acids. The germline CDR1 and CDR2 sequences are SNHLY and FYNNEI. This CDR3 is CASRGTSGKYEQYF. CDR3 nucleotides: TGTGCCAGCAGAGGGACTAGCGGGAAGTACGAGCAGTACTTC.

This clone has more than one count but fewer than ten. The genes are TRBV5-1 and TRBJ2-7; TRBD1 might be the D (5 bases). The germline V and J ends were trimmed by 4 bases and 6 bases, with 17 bases remaining between them. Germline V gene lookup returns CDR1 SGHRS and CDR2 YFSETQ. The CDR3 has 14 amino acids. CDR3 sequence (DNA): TGCGCCAGCAGCGGGGCCCTAACGAACGTCGAGCAGTACTTC. It encodes CASSGALTNVEQYF.

This rearrangement joins TRBV6-1 to TRBJ2-5, with 7 bases identical to TRBD2. Germline CDR1 and CDR2: MNHNS and SASEGT. The CDR3 consists of 15 residues. Trimming removed 3 bases from V and 4 bases from J; junction bases left unmatched: 8. This CDR3 reads CASSETGTTSETQYF. CDR3 in DNA: TGTGCCAGCAGTGAGACCGGGACTACCTCAGAGACCCAGTACTTC.

The sample holds a few counts of this clone. The rearrangement joins TRBV12-5 to TRBJ2-3; 14 bases align to TRBD2. Per the germline V gene, CDR1 is LGHNT and CDR2 is FRNRAP. CDR3 length equals 16 residues. V gave up 5 bases and J gave up 3 bases; unmatched junction bases: 4. The CDR3 loop reads CASGPGTSGRTDTQYF. CDR3 bases: TGTGCTAGTGGTCCCGGGACTAGCGGGAGAACAGATACGCAGTATTTT.

In its sample, this clone was seen a few times. Given the absence of the conserved phenylalanine or tryptophan at the CDR3 end, a read error is likely. No DNA is shown, since the ends of the CDR3 on it are uncertain; the CDR3 is the one TCRdb lists. The J gene is TRBJ1-2, the V gene TRBV14; TRBD1 is the table's D call, not checked against the DNA. The CDR3 sequence runs 13 residues, both termini included. Germline loops: CDR1 SGHDN, CDR2 FVKESK. CDR3 region: CASSLGTVYGYNV.

J is TRBJ2-7 and V is TRBV28; 11 bases map to TRBD2. From germline, CDR1 is MDHEN and CDR2 SYDVKM. The J segment lost 2 bases and the V segment lost 8 bases, leaving 5 bases of the junction unmatched. CDR3 length: 14 residues. The CDR3 loop reads CASWETSGTYEQYF. CDR3 nucleotides: TGTGCCAGCTGGGAGACTAGCGGGACCTACGAGCAGTACTTC.

The gene calls are TRBV7-6 and TRBJ2-5; unclear D gene. The V gene lost 5 bases and the J gene lost 5 bases, with 9 bases spanning the gap. The germline V gene has CDR1 SGHVS and CDR2 FNYEAQ. The CDR3 consists of 12 residues. CDR3 coding DNA: TGTGCCAGCAGCCCCCGGTTGGAGACCCAGTACTTC. Translated, it gives CASSPRLETQYF. The full variable domain, with the rest looked up from reference TRBV7-6 and TRBJ2-5, is GAGVSQSPRYKVTKRGQDVALRCDPISGHVSLYWYRQALGQGPEFLTYFNYEAQQDKSGLPNDRFSAERPEGSISTLTIQRTEQRDSAMYRCASSPRLETQYFGPGTRLLVL.

The chain is built from TRBV25-1 and TRBJ2-5; 10 positions agree with TRBD1. The germline gives CDR1 MGHDK, CDR2 SYGVNS. The V gene end was trimmed by 3 bases and the J gene end by 5 bases; junction bases not matched to a gene: 9. The CDR3 spans 16 residues. For the CDR3, the DNA is TGTGCCAGCAGTGACCTGCGACAGGGGGCGTCGGAGACCCAGTACTTC. Its protein product is CASSDLRQGASETQYF.

The J gene is TRBJ2-5, the V gene TRBV27, with TRBD1 matching 7 bases. V was clipped by 1 base and J by 4 bases; unmatched bases: 12. The CDR3 consists of 17 residues. CDR1 and CDR2 from the germline V gene are MNHEY and SMNVEV (reference sequence). This chain's CDR3 is CASSLLRDSIVIETQYF. CDR3 sequence (DNA): TGTGCCAGCAGTTTATTGAGGGACAGCATAGTCATAGAGACCCAGTACTTC.

This clone was observed a handful of times. The gene calls are TRBV30 and TRBJ2-7; no reliable D call. This CDR3 is 14 amino acids long. Trimming left V 0 bases short and J 3 bases short, with 12 bases between. The germline V gene encodes CDR1 GTSNPN and CDR2 SVGIG (reference sequence). The CDR3 loop is CAWSVNLGGYEQYF. For the CDR3, the DNA is TGTGCCTGGAGTGTAAATCTCGGCGGCTACGAGCAGTACTTC.

This clone was detected a few times. The chain couples TRBV5-6 to TRBJ2-5; TRBD2 aligns across 8 bases. Germline V gene lookup returns CDR1 SGHDT and CDR2 YYEEEE. V was pared by 0 bases and J by 5 bases, with 6 bases of the junction left unmatched. This CDR3 is built from 15 residues. CDR3 sequence reads: CASSLEVSGTETQYF. In DNA form, the CDR3 reads TGTGCCAGCAGCTTGGAGGTTAGCGGGACGGAGACCCAGTACTTC.

The table lists this clone with a few counts. The rearrangement links TRBV6-1 to TRBJ1-2, with D tentatively TRBD1 (5 bases). The V gene's germline CDR1 is MNHNS and CDR2 SASEGT. Trimming removed 3 bases from V and 0 bases from J, with 8 bases in between. This CDR3 is built from 14 residues. The CDR3 loop reads CASSDSGSNYGYTF. CDR3 DNA: TGTGCCAGCAGTGACTCAGGGTCTAACTATGGCTACACCTTC.

This chain connects TRBV27 to TRBJ1-1, with 8 bases fitting TRBD1. In germline, CDR1 is MNHEY, CDR2 SMNVEV (reference sequence). The CDR3 loop spans 16 amino acids. With 5 bases clipped from V and 6 bases from J, the junction kept 14 bases outside the gene matches. CDR3 amino acids: CASSPRQGWTRAEAFF. Here the CDR3 DNA reads TGTGCCAGCAGTCCCCGACAGGGGTGGACTCGCGCTGAAGCTTTCTTT.

The table lists this clone with a few counts. The gene calls are TRBV6-6 and TRBJ2-1, with D tentatively TRBD2 (6 bases). V gave up 6 bases and J gave up 7 bases, with 13 bases separating them. In germline, CDR1 is MNHNY, CDR2 SVGAGI (reference sequence). The CDR3 is made up of 13 amino acids. The CDR3 DNA reads TGTGCCAGCAGCCGCGGAGGGGTTAATGAGCAGTTCTTC. Protein sequence: CASSRGGVNEQFF.

This clone appeared a few times. The rearrangement links TRBV7-6 to TRBJ2-1; the D gene is possibly TRBD2 (5 bases). The CDR3 runs 12 residues. Germline lookup yields CDR1 SGHVS and CDR2 FNYEAQ. Trimming removed 1 base at V and 10 bases at J, with 8 bases between. CDR3 DNA sequence: TGTGCCAGCAGCTTAGTGGAGGAAGAGCAGTTCTTC. Its translation: CASSLVEEEQFF.

This clone was counted only a few times. CDR3 DNA: TGTGCCAGCAGCCCGGACAGTAACTATGGCTACACCTTC. This codes for CASSPDSNYGYTF. The rearrangement links TRBV7-8 to TRBJ1-2; D is possibly TRBD1 (6 bases). In germline, CDR1 is SGHVS, CDR2 FQNEAQ. V was shortened by 5 bases and J by 1 base, with 8 bases between the two germline ends. There are 13 residues in the CDR3.

The chain carries TRBV10-1 and TRBJ2-1; D perhaps matches TRBD2 (5 bases). With 0 bases removed from V and 4 bases from J, the gap between germline ends came to 13 bases. Germline-derived CDR1 and CDR2 are WNHNN and SYGVQD (reference sequence). The CDR3 is 16 residues long. The CDR3 region is CASSESRGQMYNEQFF. As DNA, the CDR3 is TGCGCCAGCAGTGAGTCGAGAGGGCAAATGTACAATGAGCAGTTCTTC.

The chain uses TRBV4-2 and TRBJ2-1; D unclear. This CDR3 spans 14 amino acids. The germline CDR1 and CDR2 sequences are LGHNA and YNFKEQ. Deletions cut 0 bases from V and 3 bases from J, with 6 bases between. CDR3 protein: CASSQDRLYNEQFF. CDR3 bases: TGTGCCAGCAGCCAAGACAGGCTCTACAATGAGCAGTTCTTC.